A single sample gave rise to the 27 T cell receptor beta chains below, sequenced in a study of CD4 T cells in relation to SARS-CoV-2 and coronaviruses. The method was immunoSEQ multiplex PCR; TCRdb's version includes in-frame clones alone and lacks a portion of them. Among some 17,000 clones listed, 70% to 80% were seen once. Unexposed donor CD4+ T cells date from about 2011-2018, before the COVID-19 pandemic. After roughly ten days of culture, CD4+ T cells were isolated. Antigens of these TCRs are unknown. Sequencing was done on a sample of CD4+ T cells from PBMCs, cultured in vitro. These receptors all come from a human donor in good health.

This chain connects TRBV12-3 or TRBV12-4 to TRBJ1-2; the D gene is possibly TRBD1 (6 bases). The V end was cut by 6 bases, the J end by 8 bases, with 13 bases between. This CDR3 spans 12 amino acids. The CDR3 bases are TGTGCCAGCAGCAAGGGGGAAACGGGCTACACCTTC. The encoded protein is CASSKGETGYTF.

The chain recombines TRBV19 with TRBJ1-1; TRBD1 agrees at 8 bases. The CDR3 is made up of 15 amino acids. Germline-derived CDR1 and CDR2 are LNHDA and SQIVND (reference sequence). Unmatched junction bases numbered 11, after V lost 8 bases and J lost 3 bases. This CDR3 is CASDSGAGGYTEAFF. The CDR3 nucleotides are TGTGCCAGTGACTCGGGGGCAGGGGGCTACACTGAAGCTTTCTTT. The entire variable domain, with the rest obtained from reference TRBV19 and TRBJ1-1, is as follows: DGGITQSPKYLFRKEGQNVTLSCEQNLNHDAMYWYRQDPGQGLRLIYYSQIVNDFQKGDIAEGYSVSREKKESFPLTVTSAQKNPTAFYLCASDSGAGGYTEAFFGQGTRLTVV.

The chain uses TRBV15 and TRBJ2-5, with D uncertain. CDR3 size: 13 residues. Trimming took 5 bases from V and 5 from J, leaving 12 bases between them. Germline values: CDR1 LNHNV, CDR2 YYDKDF (reference sequence). This CDR3 reads CATSDTGRETQYF. In DNA form, the CDR3 reads TGTGCCACCAGCGACACGGGTCGTGAGACCCAGTACTTC.

The chain recombines TRBV19 with TRBJ1-1; D is ambiguous. Looked up from germline, CDR1 is LNHDA and CDR2 is SQIVND (reference sequence). The CDR3 is 15 residues long. V was clipped by 3 bases and J by 0 bases, with 11 bases between them. Here the CDR3 reads CASSMRSAMNTEAFF. The CDR3 DNA reads TGTGCCAGTAGTATGCGGAGTGCGATGAACACTGAAGCTTTCTTT. Supplemented by reference TRBV19 and TRBJ1-1, the full variable domain reads DGGITQSPKYLFRKEGQNVTLSCEQNLNHDAMYWYRQDPGQGLRLIYYSQIVNDFQKGDIAEGYSVSREKKESFPLTVTSAQKNPTAFYLCASSMRSAMNTEAFFGQGTRLTVV.

The chain employs TRBV28 and TRBJ2-7; D call uncertain. The length of the CDR3 is 12 residues. CDR1 and CDR2 from the germline V gene are MDHEN and SYDVKM. Trimming took 5 bases from V and 4 from J, leaving 9 bases between them. The CDR3 region is CASSRSEYEQYF. The CDR3 DNA reads TGTGCCAGCAGTCGGAGCGAGTACGAGCAGTACTTC.

The CDR3 is CATSGRDGIQETQYF. CDR3 coding DNA: TGTGCCACCAGTGGCAGGGACGGAATACAAGAGACCCAGTACTTC. The V call is TRBV24-1, the J call TRBJ2-5; D possibly uses TRBD1 or TRBD2 (5 bases each). The CDR3 extends over 15 amino acids. V was pared by 5 bases and J by 2 bases, with 14 bases between. Germline CDR1 KGHDR, CDR2 SFDVKD.

CDR3 sequence reads: CASSLGFLVSGLYNEQFF. CDR3 nucleotide sequence: TGTGCCAGCAGCTTAGGTTTTTTGGTTAGCGGGCTGTACAATGAGCAGTTCTTC. The chain has TRBV7-2 and TRBJ2-1, with 7 bases lining up with TRBD2. The CDR3 totals 18 residues. CDR1 and CDR2 (germline): SGHTA, FQGNSA. V lost 1 base to trimming and J lost 4 bases; unmatched junction nucleotides: 13.

The chain has TRBV11-2 and TRBJ2-1; the match to TRBD2 covers 11 bases. CDR3 length equals 15 residues. V shed 0 bases and J 8 bases; nucleotides not matched to a gene: 3. Germline values: CDR1 SGHAT, CDR2 FQNNGV. The CDR3, as DNA: TGTGCCAGCAGCTTAGAACTAGCGGGAGCATATGAGCAGTTCTTC. This encodes CASSLELAGAYEQFF.

The V and J genes are TRBV3-1 (or the pseudogene TRBV3-2) and TRBJ1-5, with no clear D. The CDR3 length is 15 residues. Germline loops: CDR1 LGHDT, CDR2 YNNKEL (reference sequence). Trimming took 1 base from V and 5 from J, leaving 12 bases between them. The CDR3 region is CASSQGPGMDQPQHF. The CDR3 DNA reads TGTGCCAGCAGCCAAGGTCCGGGTATGGATCAGCCCCAGCATTTT.

The rearrangement uses TRBV5-8 and TRBJ2-1; D is unresolved. This CDR3 contains 14 residues. From germline, CDR1 is SGHTS and CDR2 YDEGEE. V dropped 2 bases and J dropped 0 bases, with 6 bases sitting between them. CDR3 sequence: CASSFRGSYNEQFF. The CDR3 nucleotides are TGTGCCAGCAGCTTCCGAGGCTCCTACAATGAGCAGTTCTTC.

As DNA, the CDR3 is TGTGCCAGCCGCCTTTTGGGTAGGGCCACTGAAGCTTTCTTT. It translates to CASRLLGRATEAFF. The chain employs TRBV19 and TRBJ1-1; unclear D gene. The CDR3 is 14 amino acids. Deletions cut 9 bases from V and 4 bases from J, with 18 bases between. Germline V gene data show CDR1 as LNHDA and CDR2 as SQIVND (reference sequence). Based on the CDR3 plus reference TRBV19 and TRBJ1-1, the full variable domain is DGGITQSPKYLFRKEGQNVTLSCEQNLNHDAMYWYRQDPGQGLRLIYYSQIVNDFQKGDIAEGYSVSREKKESFPLTVTSAQKNPTAFYLCASRLLGRATEAFFGQGTRLTVV.

The chain combines TRBV18 with TRBJ1-1; 7 nucleotides match TRBD1. V lost 4 bases, J lost 5 bases, and 7 bases stayed unmatched. The germline V gene encodes CDR1 KGHSH and CDR2 LQKENI. The CDR3 loop spans 14 amino acids. The CDR3 is CASSLNRGGTEAFF. As DNA, the CDR3 is TGTGCCAGCTCACTAAACAGGGGAGGAACTGAAGCTTTCTTT. Supplemented by reference TRBV18 and TRBJ1-1, the full variable domain reads NAGVMQNPRHLVRRRGQEARLRCSPMKGHSHVYWYRQLPEEGLKFMVYLQKENIIDESGMPKERFSAEFPKEGPSILRIQQVVRGDSAAYFCASSLNRGGTEAFFGQGTRLTVV.

The V and J genes are TRBV7-3 and TRBJ2-1, with 8 bases aligning to TRBD2. V lost 0 bases to trimming and J lost 6 bases; unmatched junction nucleotides: 10. The CDR3 extends over 17 amino acids. Germline assignment: CDR1 SGHTA and CDR2 FQGTGA. CDR3 in amino acids: CASSLTTTSGTSNEQFF. The CDR3 nucleotides are TGTGCCAGCAGCTTAACCACTACTAGCGGCACAAGCAATGAGCAGTTCTTC.

This clone was observed a handful of times. The rearrangement joins TRBV2 to TRBJ1-1; the match to TRBD1 covers 10 bases. Germline assignment: CDR1 SNHLY and CDR2 FYNNEI. V shed 7 bases and J 5 bases; nucleotides not matched to a gene: 1. The CDR3 totals 12 residues. CDR3 DNA sequence: TGTGCCAGCACGGGACAGGGGACTGAAGCTTTCTTT. Translated, it gives CASTGQGTEAFF.

V is TRBV7-3 and J is TRBJ2-7; 11 bases fit TRBD1. The CDR3 contains 14 residues. Germline CDR1 and CDR2: SGHTA and FQGTGA. Trimming cost V 8 bases and J 4 bases; bases outside gene matches: 7. CDR3: CASARDRGNYEQYF. CDR3 nucleotides: TGTGCCAGCGCCCGGGACAGGGGGAATTACGAGCAGTACTTC.

The chain combines TRBV19 with TRBJ2-1, with 9 bases that match TRBD1. Germline V gene sequence: CDR1 LNHDA, CDR2 SQIVND (reference sequence). Losses at the gene ends were 3 bases for V and 4 bases for J; bases not matched to a gene: 7. The length of the CDR3 is 16 residues. CDR3 protein: CASSIPPGQGYNEQFF. CDR3 in DNA: TGTGCCAGTAGTATTCCTCCGGGACAGGGTTACAATGAGCAGTTCTTC. The complete variable domain, with remaining parts taken from reference TRBV19 and TRBJ2-1, reads DGGITQSPKYLFRKEGQNVTLSCEQNLNHDAMYWYRQDPGQGLRLIYYSQIVNDFQKGDIAEGYSVSREKKESFPLTVTSAQKNPTAFYLCASSIPPGQGYNEQFFGPGTRLTVL.

The chain couples TRBV7-9 to TRBJ1-1, with TRBD1 identical over 7 bases. Unmatched junction bases numbered 5, after V lost 2 bases and J lost 8 bases. Germline CDR1 SEHNR, CDR2 FQNEAQ (reference sequence). This CDR3 is built from 13 residues. The CDR3 DNA follows: TGTGCCAGCAGCTTACTCAGGGGACAGGAAGCTTTCTTT. It encodes CASSLLRGQEAFF.

This clone was detected only once. This chain uses TRBV24-1 with TRBJ1-5; perhaps TRBD1 as D (5 bases). Germline CDR1 is KGHDR and CDR2 is SFDVKD. V was shortened by 4 bases and J by 5 bases, with 17 bases between the two germline ends. The CDR3 spans 16 residues. The CDR3 region is CATSEAGAGRYQPQHF. CDR3 DNA: TGTGCCACCAGTGAGGCTGGGGCGGGGCGATATCAGCCCCAGCATTTT.

This sequence joins TRBV2 and TRBJ2-7, with D uncertain. The CDR3 consists of 13 residues. The germline CDR1 and CDR2 sequences are SNHLY and FYNNEI. Trimming cost V 6 bases and J 5 bases, with 14 bases left between them. The DNA for the CDR3 is TGTGCCAGCAGCATCCTTAGTAGCCACGAGCAGTACTTC. Amino acid sequence: CASSILSSHEQYF.

V usage is TRBV3-1 (or the pseudogene TRBV3-2) and J usage is TRBJ2-1; possible D gene TRBD1, 8 bases. Per the germline V gene, CDR1 is LGHDT and CDR2 is YNNKEL (reference sequence). The V end lost 3 bases, the J end lost 0 bases, and 21 bases lay between the germline ends. This CDR3 spans 19 amino acids. CDR3 sequence: CASSQWTGPGGSSYNEQFF. The DNA of the CDR3 is TGTGCCAGCAGCCAGTGGACAGGGCCCGGGGGGAGCTCCTACAATGAGCAGTTCTTC.

CDR3: CASSSGRTWTTGANVLTF. DNA of the CDR3: TGTGCCAGCAGCTCTGGACGTACCTGGACCACTGGGGCCAACGTCCTGACTTTC. V usage is TRBV11-2 and J usage is TRBJ2-6; D unresolved. V lost 4 bases and J 2 bases, leaving 18 bases between the germline ends. The CDR3 spans 18 residues. Germline values: CDR1 SGHAT, CDR2 FQNNGV.

This clone came up a few times. J is TRBJ2-5 and V is TRBV5-1; no clear D gene. CDR3 length equals 14 residues. Germline assignment: CDR1 SGHRS and CDR2 YFSETQ. Trimming left V 3 bases short and J 4 bases short, with 13 bases between. This CDR3 reads CASSSLTSSETQYF. The CDR3 DNA follows: TGCGCCAGCAGCTCCTTGACATCTTCAGAGACCCAGTACTTC.

This clone is deemed medium-sized. This chain connects TRBV20-1 to TRBJ1-2; the D gene is possibly TRBD1 (5 bases). In germline, CDR1 is DFQATT, CDR2 SNEGSKA (reference sequence). The CDR3 runs to 11 residues. The V end lost 4 bases, the J end lost 10 bases, and 13 bases lay between the germline ends. In nucleotides, the CDR3 is TGCAGTGCTATTAACAGGCCCCTCTACACCTTC. Residues: CSAINRPLYTF.

The genes are TRBV5-1 and TRBJ2-5; D uncertain. Germline loops: CDR1 SGHRS, CDR2 YFSETQ. CDR3 length: 15 amino acids. V gave up 1 base and J gave up 5 bases, with 15 bases separating them. Written as DNA, the CDR3 is TGCGCCAGCAGCTTGCAAGCGATCGCCGGGGAGACCCAGTACTTC. Its translation: CASSLQAIAGETQYF.

V gene TRBV12-3 or TRBV12-4 combines with J gene TRBJ2-7; unclear D gene. Trimming took off 1 base at V and 8 bases at J, with 9 bases between the two ends. The CDR3 contains 12 residues. CDR3 sequence: CASSLGRRQQYF. CDR3 nucleotides: TGTGCCAGCAGTTTAGGTAGGCGGCAGCAGTACTTC.

CDR3 in DNA: TGTGCCAGCAGCCCAAAAGGGGGGGGTGTCAACACTGAAGCTTTCTTT. Its protein product is CASSPKGGGVNTEAFF. V usage is TRBV9 and J usage is TRBJ1-1; tentatively, D is TRBD1 (6 bases). This CDR3 contains 16 residues. Trimming pared 4 bases from V and 2 bases from J, leaving 18 bases between. Germline V CDR1 and CDR2: SGDLS, YYNGEE.

The chain employs TRBV12-3 or TRBV12-4 and TRBJ2-7; no firm D call. This CDR3 is 12 amino acids long. V shed 5 bases and J shed 0 bases, with 5 bases lying between them. The CDR3 DNA reads as TGTGCCAGCAGTATCAGCTCCTACGAGCAGTACTTC. It yields the protein CASSISSYEQYF.